The T cell receptor beta chain under discussion was sequenced for a study of blood T cell repertoires in COVID-19. Profiled with immunoSEQ multiplex PCR; TCRdb holds only in-frame clones, not every one. The table has roughly 40,000 clones, about three quarters seen once. The CDR3 is 16 residues long. The germline V gene encodes CDR1 KGHSH and CDR2 LQKENI. Trimming at V came to 5 bases and at J to 1 base, leaving 9 bases not matched to a gene. This clone appeared a single time. Sequencing was carried out using peripheral blood. This clonotype was obtained from a man aged 65 to 79 with active or convalescent COVID-19. V and J are TRBV18 and TRBJ2-7; 9 bases map to TRBD1. In DNA form, the CDR3 reads TGTGCCAGCTCATTGATAGGACAGGGGTTATCCTACGAGCAGTACTTC. Translating it yields CASSLIGQGLSYEQYF.